Detailed here is one TCR beta chain. Antigen specificity is unknown. The PCR ran on 60 Vbeta and 13 Jbeta primers. The data were produced by immunoSEQ multiplex PCR, yet TCRdb's version contains in-frame clones alone and is incomplete. The table includes tens of thousands of clones, 65% detected once. V shed 5 bases, J shed 7 bases, and the junction held 13 bases outside the gene matches. Germline V gene sequence: CDR1 MNHEY, CDR2 SMNVEV (reference sequence). This CDR3 comprises 15 residues. This record belongs to a study of cytomegalovirus exposure and HLA in healthy donors. Study outcomes and limitations: Reported results showed that the classifier diagnosed cytomegalovirus status with high specificity and sensitivity. TRBV6-2, TRBV6-3 and some other V segments were excluded as indistinguishable. Researchers reported from a later analysis that most CMV-associated TCR beta chains appeared HLA-restricted. V- and J-gene trimming in TCR beta was tied to a missense DCLRE1C variant by an analysis performed later.

Material for sequencing was PBMCs. The receptor comes from a woman in her forties or fifties in good health and CMV-seropositive. The genes are TRBV27 and TRBJ1-2; 7 bases fit TRBD1. CDR3: CASSPRDSIIAGYTF. The DNA for the CDR3 is TGTGCCAGCAGTCCGCGGGACAGTATCATCGCTGGCTACACCTTC.